This passage covers 15 T cell receptor beta chains from one sample sequenced in a study of shared clonotypes between healthy human individuals (dated by TCRdb to about 2020). For the CD8 naive samples, CD45RO-negative cells were positively selected for CCR7, yielding a CD45RA+CCR7+ population from which TemRA cells were excluded. Receptors were amplified or captured by the immunoSEQ multiplex PCR assay. The source is immuneACCESS, and TCRdb retained only in-frame sequences with V and J called. Part of the clones is not carried over; for the studies checked, unresolved V genes explain less than half of this, and the remainder is unexplained. The sample profile shows approximately 810,000 clones; approximately 92% of them were found once. About 25% of the sample rests with the top ten. The specimen sequenced was naive CD8+ T cells sorted from blood. The label giving this sample's cell subset or site can be read as: CD45RA+CCR7+. These receptors originate from a man aged 30 to 45 in good health.

The chain carries TRBV27 and TRBJ1-5, with D unresolved. The CDR3 loop spans 12 amino acids. CDR1 MNHEY and CDR2 SMNVEV come from the germline V gene (reference sequence). V gave up 5 bases and J gave up 2 bases, with 4 bases separating them. In DNA, the CDR3 is TGTGCCAGCAGTCACGGCAATCAGCCCCAGCATTTT. Its translation is CASSHGNQPQHF.

The chain carries TRBV30 and TRBJ2-1, with D perhaps matching TRBD2 (6 bases). The germline V gene encodes CDR1 GTSNPN and CDR2 SVGIG (reference sequence). V was trimmed by 5 bases and J by 9 bases, leaving 23 bases between them. The CDR3 contains 15 residues. Here the CDR3 DNA reads TGTGCCTGGGATACGGAGGGCCCGGGTTTTTGTGAGCAGTTCTTC. Encoded protein: CAWDTEGPGFCEQFF. The full variable domain, rest sourced from reference TRBV30 and TRBJ2-1, is SQTIHQWPATLVQPVGSPLSLECTVEGTSNPNLYWYRQAAGRGLQLLFYSVGIGQISSEVPQNLSASRPQDRQFILSSKKLLLSDSGFYLCAWDTEGPGFCEQFFGPGTRLTVL.

This sequence joins TRBV5-6 and TRBJ2-1; 14 nucleotides align to TRBD2. J lost 8 bases, V lost 4 bases, and 5 bases had no gene match. CDR3 length equals 15 residues. Germline assignment: CDR1 SGHDT and CDR2 YYEEEE. CDR3 bases: TGTGCCAGCAGCCTAGGACTAGCGGGGGGCTATGAGCAGTTCTTC. The encoded protein is CASSLGLAGGYEQFF.

A single count supports this clone. The rearrangement uses TRBV30 and TRBJ2-7; 10 bases agree with TRBD1. This CDR3 comprises 14 residues. V lost 3 bases, J lost 2 bases, and 4 bases stayed unmatched. Germline V gene sequence: CDR1 GTSNPN, CDR2 SVGIG (reference sequence). CDR3 loop: CAWSQGQGAYEQYF. The DNA of the CDR3 is TGTGCCTGGAGCCAAGGACAGGGGGCCTACGAGCAGTACTTC.

The V and J genes are TRBV7-2 and TRBJ2-3; D remains ambiguous. The CDR3 covers 11 residues. The germline V and J ends were trimmed by 6 bases and 2 bases, with 3 bases remaining between them. The germline CDR1 and CDR2 sequences are SGHTA and FQGNSA. This CDR3 reads CASRYTDTQYF. DNA for the CDR3: TGTGCCAGCAGATACACAGATACGCAGTATTTT.

As to this clone: The sample contains more than one DNA sequence encoding this CDR3. V and J are TRBV27 and TRBJ2-1; D is uncertain. There are 13 residues in the CDR3. The V gene's germline CDR1 is MNHEY and CDR2 SMNVEV (reference sequence). Trimming shortened V by 6 bases and J by 0 bases, and 6 bases separated the two germline ends. CDR3 DNA sequence: TGTGCCAGCAGGGGTAACTCCTACAATGAGCAGTTCTTC. This translates into CASRGNSYNEQFF.

The V gene is TRBV18, the J gene TRBJ2-1; D could derive from TRBD1 or TRBD2 (5 bases each). The CDR3 sequence is 17 residues long. Germline loops: CDR1 KGHSH, CDR2 LQKENI. Deletions cut 3 bases from V and 4 bases from J, with 19 bases between. The CDR3 coding sequence is TGTGCCAGCTCACCGAATCGCACATGGGGGATGTACAATGAGCAGTTCTTC. This gives the protein CASSPNRTWGMYNEQFF. Full variable domain (rest looked up from reference TRBV18 and TRBJ2-1): NAGVMQNPRHLVRRRGQEARLRCSPMKGHSHVYWYRQLPEEGLKFMVYLQKENIIDESGMPKERFSAEFPKEGPSILRIQQVVRGDSAAYFCASSPNRTWGMYNEQFFGPGTRLTVL.

The gene calls are TRBV27 and TRBJ2-1, with 7 bases identical to TRBD1. The J segment lost 8 bases and the V segment lost 3 bases, leaving 4 bases of the junction unmatched. This CDR3 comprises 13 residues. Germline loops: CDR1 MNHEY, CDR2 SMNVEV (reference sequence). CDR3 protein: CASSFFTGDEQFF. Here the CDR3 DNA reads TGTGCCAGCAGTTTCTTTACAGGGGATGAGCAGTTCTTC.

The chain joins TRBV29-1 to TRBJ2-1; tentatively, D is TRBD1 (6 bases). Between the trimmed V and J ends, which lost 6 bases and 7 bases, there was a span of 13 bases. The CDR3 covers 12 residues. Germline V gives CDR1 SQVTM, CDR2 ANQGSEA. The DNA for the CDR3 is TGCAGCGTCCCAAGTAGGGGGAATGAGCAGTTCTTC. Its protein is CSVPSRGNEQFF.

The V call is TRBV7-9, the J call TRBJ2-1; D not certain. Trimming removed 5 bases from V and 8 bases from J, with 7 bases in between. This CDR3 is 11 amino acids long. Germline V gene sequence: CDR1 SEHNR, CDR2 FQNEAQ (reference sequence). The chain's CDR3 is CASSKRDEQFF. CDR3 DNA sequence: TGTGCCAGCAGCAAACGCGATGAGCAGTTCTTC.

The V and J genes are TRBV7-9 and TRBJ1-2, with 7 bases lining up with TRBD1. With V trimmed by 5 bases and J by 4 bases, 10 bases remained unmatched. Germline loops: CDR1 SEHNR, CDR2 FQNEAQ (reference sequence). This CDR3 has 15 residues. Here the CDR3 DNA reads TGTGCCAGCAGCCTTCCGGGACAGCCTATCTATGGCTACACCTTC. The encoded protein is CASSLPGQPIYGYTF. Together with reference TRBV7-9 and TRBJ1-2, the CDR3 gives the full variable domain: DTGVSQNPRHKITKRGQNVTFRCDPISEHNRLYWYRQTLGQGPEFLTYFQNEAQLEKSRLLSDRFSAERPKGSFSTLEIQRTEQGDSAMYLCASSLPGQPIYGYTFGSGTRLTVV.

V is TRBV19 and J is TRBJ1-1; D gene ambiguous. In germline, CDR1 is LNHDA, CDR2 SQIVND (reference sequence). The CDR3 length is 13 residues. V was trimmed by 5 bases and J by 0 bases, leaving 7 bases between them. In nucleotides, the CDR3 is TGTGCCAGTAGTCCAGGCCTGAACACTGAAGCTTTCTTT. Protein: CASSPGLNTEAFF.

V usage is TRBV11-2 and J usage is TRBJ2-7; 9 nucleotides match TRBD2. With V trimmed by 10 bases and J by 0 bases, 13 bases remained unmatched. The CDR3 contains 16 residues. Germline-derived CDR1 and CDR2 are SGHAT and FQNNGV. CDR3 region: CAISGTSSPDSYEQYF. DNA of the CDR3: TGTGCCATCTCCGGGACTAGCAGCCCTGACTCCTACGAGCAGTACTTC.

CDR3 region: CASSPGLAGAVSGETQYF. CDR3 DNA sequence: TGTGCCAGCAGTCCCGGACTAGCGGGAGCAGTTTCTGGAGAGACCCAGTACTTC. V is TRBV28 and J is TRBJ2-5, with 13 bases lining up with TRBD2. V shed 5 bases, J shed 4 bases, and the junction held 13 bases outside the gene matches. The CDR3 is made up of 18 amino acids. CDR1 is MDHEN and CDR2 is SYDVKM in the germline V gene.

The chain uses TRBV7-9 and TRBJ2-3, with 8 positions matching TRBD1. Germline V CDR1 and CDR2: SEHNR, FQNEAQ (reference sequence). The J segment lost 5 bases and the V segment lost 4 bases, leaving 5 bases of the junction unmatched. The CDR3 is 14 amino acids. The CDR3 sequence: CASSSGTGGDTQYF. CDR3 bases: TGTGCCAGCAGCTCCGGGACAGGCGGAGATACGCAGTATTTT.